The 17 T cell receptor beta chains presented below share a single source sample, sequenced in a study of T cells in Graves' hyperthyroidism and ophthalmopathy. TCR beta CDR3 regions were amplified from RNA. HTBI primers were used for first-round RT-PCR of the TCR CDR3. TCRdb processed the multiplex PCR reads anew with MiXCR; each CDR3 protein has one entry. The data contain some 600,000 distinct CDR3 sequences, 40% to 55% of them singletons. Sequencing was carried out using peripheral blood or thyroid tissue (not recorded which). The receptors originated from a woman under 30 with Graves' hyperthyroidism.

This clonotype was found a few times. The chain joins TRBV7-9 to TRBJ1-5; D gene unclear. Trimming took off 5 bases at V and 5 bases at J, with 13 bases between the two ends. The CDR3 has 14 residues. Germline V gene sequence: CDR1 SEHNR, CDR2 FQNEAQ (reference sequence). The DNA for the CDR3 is TGTGCCAGCAGCCCTCGAGTTAGGGATCAGCCCCAGCATTTT. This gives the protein CASSPRVRDQPQHF.

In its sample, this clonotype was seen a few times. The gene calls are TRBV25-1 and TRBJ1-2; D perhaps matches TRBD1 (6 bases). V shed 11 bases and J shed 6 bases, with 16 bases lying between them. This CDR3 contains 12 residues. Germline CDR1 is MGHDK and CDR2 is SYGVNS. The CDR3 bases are TGTGCCTCCCCTCGGGGGGCGGATGGCTACACCTTC. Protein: CASPRGADGYTF.

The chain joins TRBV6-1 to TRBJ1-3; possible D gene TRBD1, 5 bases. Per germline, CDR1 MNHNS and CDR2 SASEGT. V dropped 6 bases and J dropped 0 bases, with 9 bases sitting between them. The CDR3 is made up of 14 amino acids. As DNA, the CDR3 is TGTGCCAGCAGGGCCGGGACCTCTGGAAACACCATATATTTT. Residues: CASRAGTSGNTIYF.

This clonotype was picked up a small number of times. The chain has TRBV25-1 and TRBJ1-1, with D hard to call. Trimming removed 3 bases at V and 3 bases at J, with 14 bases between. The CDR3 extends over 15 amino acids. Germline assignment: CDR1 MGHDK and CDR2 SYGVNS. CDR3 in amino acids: CASSDVGFGDTEAFF. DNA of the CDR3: TGTGCCAGCAGTGACGTGGGTTTCGGGGACACTGAAGCTTTCTTT. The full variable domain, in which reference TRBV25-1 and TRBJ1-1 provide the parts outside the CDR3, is EADIYQTPRYLVIGTGKKITLECSQTMGHDKMYWYQQDPGMELHLIHYSYGVNSTEKGDLSSESTVSRIRTEHFPLTLESARPSHTSQYLCASSDVGFGDTEAFFGQGTRLTVV.

CDR3 loop: CASSQGPLREGEQYF. CDR3 nucleotide sequence: TGTGCCAGCAGCCAAGGTCCCTTGCGGGAGGGCGAGCAGTACTTC. The chain links TRBV2 to TRBJ2-7, with TRBD2 matching 9 bases. Germline values: CDR1 SNHLY, CDR2 FYNNEI. V trimming: 6 bases; J trimming: 6 bases; junction bases outside the gene matches: 12. The length of the CDR3 is 15 residues.

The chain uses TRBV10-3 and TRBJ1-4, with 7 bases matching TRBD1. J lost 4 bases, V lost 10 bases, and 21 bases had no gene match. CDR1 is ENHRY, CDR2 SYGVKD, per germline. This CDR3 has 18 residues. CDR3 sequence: CASSPTRGRALSNEKLFF. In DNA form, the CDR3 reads TGTGCCAGCAGCCCAACGAGGGGGCGCGCCCTAAGTAATGAAAAACTGTTTTTT.

The CDR3 DNA follows: TGTGCCAGCATTGACAGTATGATTTATGGCTACACCTTC. Encoded protein: CASIDSMIYGYTF. V gene TRBV13 combines with J gene TRBJ1-2; perhaps TRBD1 as D (5 bases). Germline-derived CDR1 and CDR2 are PRHDT and FYEKMQ (reference sequence). Trimming removed 7 bases from V and 5 bases from J, with 14 bases in between. The CDR3 is made up of 13 amino acids.

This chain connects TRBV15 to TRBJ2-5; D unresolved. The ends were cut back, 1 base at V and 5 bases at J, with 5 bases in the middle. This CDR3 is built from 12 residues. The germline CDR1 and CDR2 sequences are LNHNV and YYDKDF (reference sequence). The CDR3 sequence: CATSRGIETQYF. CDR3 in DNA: TGTGCCACCAGCAGAGGGATCGAGACCCAGTACTTC. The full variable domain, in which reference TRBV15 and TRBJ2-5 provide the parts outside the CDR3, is DAMVIQNPRYQVTQFGKPVTLSCSQTLNHNVMYWYQQKSSQAPKLLFHYYDKDFNNEADTPDNFQSRRPNTSFCFLDIRSPGLGDTAMYLCATSRGIETQYFGPGTRLLVL.

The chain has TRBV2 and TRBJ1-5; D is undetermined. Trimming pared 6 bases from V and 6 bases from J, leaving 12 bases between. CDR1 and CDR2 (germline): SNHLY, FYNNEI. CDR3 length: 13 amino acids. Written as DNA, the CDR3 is TGTGCCAGCAGAGGAAGGGTTCGTCAGCCCCAGCATTTT. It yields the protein CASRGRVRQPQHF.

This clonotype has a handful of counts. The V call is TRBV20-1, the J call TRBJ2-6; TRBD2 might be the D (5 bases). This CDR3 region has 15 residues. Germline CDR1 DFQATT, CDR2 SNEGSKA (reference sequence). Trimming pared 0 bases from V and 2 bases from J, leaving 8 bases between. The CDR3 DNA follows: TGCAGTGCTAGAGATTCCGGGGCTGGGGCCAACGTCCTGACTTTC. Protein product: CSARDSGAGANVLTF.

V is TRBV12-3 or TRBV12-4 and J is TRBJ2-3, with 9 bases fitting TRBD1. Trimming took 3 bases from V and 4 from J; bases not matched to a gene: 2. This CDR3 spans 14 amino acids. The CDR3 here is CASSFTGGADTQYF. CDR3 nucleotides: TGTGCCAGCAGTTTTACAGGGGGCGCAGATACGCAGTATTTT.

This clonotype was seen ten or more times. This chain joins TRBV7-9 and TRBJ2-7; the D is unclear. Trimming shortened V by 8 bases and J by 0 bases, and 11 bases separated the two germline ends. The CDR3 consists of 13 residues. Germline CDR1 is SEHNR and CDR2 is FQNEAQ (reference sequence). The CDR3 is CASSRVDSYEQYF. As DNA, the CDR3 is TGTGCCAGCTCTCGCGTCGACTCCTACGAGCAGTACTTC.

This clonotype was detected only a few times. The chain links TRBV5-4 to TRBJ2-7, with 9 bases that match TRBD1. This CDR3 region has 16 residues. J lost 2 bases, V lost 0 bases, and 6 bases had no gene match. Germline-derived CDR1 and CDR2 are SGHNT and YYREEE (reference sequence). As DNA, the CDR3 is TGTGCCAGCAGCTTGGGAGGACAGGGGTTCGCCTACGAGCAGTACTTC. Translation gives CASSLGGQGFAYEQYF.

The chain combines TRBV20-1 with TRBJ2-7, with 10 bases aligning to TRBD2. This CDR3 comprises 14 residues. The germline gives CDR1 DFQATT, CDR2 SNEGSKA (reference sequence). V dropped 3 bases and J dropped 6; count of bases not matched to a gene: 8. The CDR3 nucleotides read TGCAGTGCTAGGACGGGCAGCGGGGGGGGCGAGCAGTACTTC. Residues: CSARTGSGGGEQYF.

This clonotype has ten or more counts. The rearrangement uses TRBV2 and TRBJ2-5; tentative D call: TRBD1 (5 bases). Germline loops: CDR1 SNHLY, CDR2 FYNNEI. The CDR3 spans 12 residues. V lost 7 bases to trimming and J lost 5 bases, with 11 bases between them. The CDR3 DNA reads TGTGCCAGCACGACAGACGGGGAGACCCAGTACTTC. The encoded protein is CASTTDGETQYF.

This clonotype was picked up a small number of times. The CDR3 DNA reads TGCAGTGCCCAGGGACTAGCGGGAGTCTCCTACGAGCAGTACTTC. It encodes CSAQGLAGVSYEQYF. The chain has TRBV20-1 and TRBJ2-7; the match to TRBD2 covers 14 bases. Germline values: CDR1 DFQATT, CDR2 SNEGSKA (reference sequence). This CDR3 is 15 amino acids long. V shed 6 bases, J shed 0 bases, and the junction held 4 bases outside the gene matches.

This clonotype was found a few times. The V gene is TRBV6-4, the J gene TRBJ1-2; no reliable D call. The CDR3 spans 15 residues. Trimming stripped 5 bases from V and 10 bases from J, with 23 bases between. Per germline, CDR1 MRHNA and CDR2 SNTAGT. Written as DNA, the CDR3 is TGTGCCAGCAGTACTACAGACGCGTCTTTCGGTGACTACACCTTC. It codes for CASSTTDASFGDYTF.